The T cell receptor beta chain under discussion was sequenced for a study of shared clonotypes between healthy human individuals. General study results and limits: It was anticipated that sequencing depth would influence how many clonotypes donors shared. Clonotypes which were not shared had lower generation probabilities than clonotypes that all four donors shared.

This CDR3 has 14 amino acids. V dropped 6 bases and J dropped 5; count of bases not matched to a gene: 7. The germline gives CDR1 LNHDA, CDR2 SQIVND (reference sequence). The split of CD4+ cells yielded CD45RA+ naive and CD45RA-negative memory subsets. Profiled with immunoSEQ multiplex PCR; TCRdb holds only in-frame clones, not every one. The repertoire holds more than 400,000 clones, roughly 95% seen once, with 0.05% to 0.07% in the top ten. Notes on this clone: Its antigen is undetermined.

This clonotype was sampled from a woman in her 30s in good health. The sequencing input was naive CD4+ T cells sorted from blood. Described subset: CD45RA+ positively selected. The chain couples TRBV19 to TRBJ1-3, with 7 bases that match TRBD1. The CDR3 protein is CASSPGTARNTIYF. The CDR3 bases are TGTGCCAGTAGCCCGGGGACAGCAAGAAACACCATATATTTT. The variable domain in full, completed from reference TRBV19 and TRBJ1-3, reads DGGITQSPKYLFRKEGQNVTLSCEQNLNHDAMYWYRQDPGQGLRLIYYSQIVNDFQKGDIAEGYSVSREKKESFPLTVTSAQKNPTAFYLCASSPGTARNTIYFGEGSWLTVV.